Listed below are T cell receptor beta chains from one sample, sequenced in a study of T cell responses to AZD1222 COVID-19 vaccine. Assay: immunoSEQ multiplex PCR; the TCRdb copy retains only in-frame clones and omits some. This repertoire shows 100,000 to 150,000 clones, roughly 91% found once; its top ten account for more than 9.5%. Sequenced here: peripheral blood, sampled on day 0 of MenACWY control vaccination. These receptors originate from an adult in good health. Both conserved end residues are part of each CDR3. D genes are given only for firm matches. Clone size, where shown, is once, few, many, or a class for clones that have expanded.

D gene: NA
J gene: TRBJ2-3
V gene: TRBV18
clone size: NA
CDR3 protein: CASSPDSRVKASTDTQYF
CDR3 DNA: TGTGCCAGCTCACCTGACAGTAGGGTAAAGGCTAGCACAGATACGCAGTATTTT

D gene: NA
J gene: TRBJ2-6
V gene: TRBV5-5
clone size: NA
CDR3 protein: CASTLQGSGANVLTF
CDR3 DNA: TGTGCCAGCACCCTGCAGGGCTCTGGGGCCAACGTCCTGACTTTC

D gene: NA
J gene: TRBJ1-1
V gene: TRBV6-4
clone size: NA
CDR3 protein: CASSERPNTEAFF
CDR3 DNA: TGTGCCAGCAGTGAACGGCCGAACACTGAAGCTTTCTTT

D gene: TRBD1
J gene: TRBJ2-7
V gene: TRBV5-4
clone size: NA
CDR3 protein: CASSLGGAGGSYEQYF
CDR3 DNA: TGTGCCAGCAGCTTGGGAGGGGCAGGGGGATCCTACGAGCAGTACTTC

D gene: NA
J gene: TRBJ1-5
V gene: TRBV10-3
clone size: NA
CDR3 protein: CAISESNGGDQPQHF
CDR3 DNA: TGTGCCATCAGTGAGTCGAACGGGGGGGATCAGCCCCAGCATTTT

D gene: NA
J gene: TRBJ1-2
V gene: TRBV6-5
clone size: few
CDR3 protein: CASSYLRESDGYTF
CDR3 DNA: TGTGCCAGCAGTTACCTCAGGGAGTCCGATGGCTACACCTTC

D gene: NA
J gene: TRBJ1-1
V gene: TRBV6-5
clone size: NA
CDR3 protein: CASRAYNTEAFF
CDR3 DNA: TGTGCCAGCAGGGCATACAACACTGAAGCTTTCTTT

D gene: NA
J gene: TRBJ1-2
V gene: TRBV19
clone size: NA
CDR3 protein: CASSLTPFGYTF
CDR3 DNA: TGTGCCAGTAGCTTGACCCCCTTCGGCTACACCTTC

D gene: NA
J gene: TRBJ1-4
V gene: TRBV4-3
clone size: NA
CDR3 protein: CASSQDVQGLNEKLFF
CDR3 DNA: TGCGCCAGCAGCCAAGATGTCCAGGGACTCAATGAAAAACTGTTTTTT

D gene: NA
J gene: TRBJ2-7
V gene: TRBV7-5
clone size: NA
CDR3 protein: CARRDRGGYEQYF
CDR3 DNA: TGTGCCAGAAGGGACAGGGGGGGATACGAGCAGTACTTC

D gene: NA
J gene: TRBJ1-3
V gene: TRBV7-2
clone size: NA
CDR3 protein: CASSLGGGTVSGNTIYF
CDR3 DNA: TGTGCCAGCAGCTTAGGAGGGGGGACGGTATCTGGAAACACCATATATTTT

D gene: NA
J gene: TRBJ1-1
V gene: TRBV11-2
clone size: NA
CDR3 protein: CASSLDSIGGEAFF
CDR3 DNA: TGTGCCAGCAGCTTAGATTCAATTGGGGGTGAAGCTTTCTTT

D gene: NA
J gene: TRBJ2-3
V gene: TRBV29-1
clone size: NA
CDR3 protein: CSVRRQAADTQYF
CDR3 DNA: TGCAGCGTCCGCAGGCAAGCGGCAGATACGCAGTATTTT

D gene: TRBD2
J gene: TRBJ2-3
V gene: TRBV6-5
clone size: once
CDR3 protein: CASTRTSDHTDTQYF
CDR3 DNA: TGTGCCAGCACCCGGACTAGCGACCACACAGATACGCAGTATTTT

D gene: TRBD2
J gene: TRBJ2-1
V gene: TRBV5-1
clone size: NA
CDR3 protein: CASRAGVVDEQFF
CDR3 DNA: TGCGCCAGCAGGGCGGGAGTTGTAGATGAGCAGTTCTTC

D gene: NA
J gene: TRBJ1-5
V gene: TRBV7-8
clone size: NA
CDR3 protein: CASSLRTNNQPQHF
CDR3 DNA: TGTGCCAGCAGCTTGCGTACCAACAATCAGCCCCAGCATTTT

D gene: NA
J gene: TRBJ2-1
V gene: TRBV6-5
clone size: NA
CDR3 protein: CASSYSGPDNEQFF
CDR3 DNA: TGTGCCAGCAGTTACTCGGGACCCGACAATGAGCAGTTCTTC

D gene: NA
J gene: TRBJ2-4
V gene: TRBV6-5
clone size: NA
CDR3 protein: CASGQALAKNIQYF
CDR3 DNA: TGTGCCAGCGGTCAGGCACTAGCCAAAAACATTCAGTACTTC

D gene: TRBD2
J gene: TRBJ2-3
V gene: TRBV7-9
clone size: NA
CDR3 protein: CASSLAGLAIVTDTQYF
CDR3 DNA: TGTGCCAGCAGCTTAGCCGGACTAGCGATTGTGACAGATACGCAGTATTTT

D gene: NA
J gene: TRBJ2-7
V gene: TRBV19
clone size: NA
CDR3 protein: CASSIGGIGYEQYF
CDR3 DNA: TGTGCCAGTAGTATCGGCGGGATCGGCTACGAGCAGTACTTC

D gene: NA
J gene: TRBJ2-1
V gene: TRBV4-3
clone size: NA
CDR3 protein: CASSQTPSSSSYNEQFF
CDR3 DNA: TGCGCCAGCAGCCAAACCCCTAGTAGTAGCTCCTACAATGAGCAGTTCTTC

D gene: TRBD2
J gene: TRBJ2-1
V gene: TRBV4-2
clone size: once
CDR3 protein: CASSQLTGTERGEQFF
CDR3 DNA: TGTGCCAGCAGCCAACTAACCGGGACGGAGCGGGGAGAGCAGTTCTTC

D gene: NA
J gene: TRBJ1-2
V gene: TRBV5-1
clone size: NA
CDR3 protein: CASSLPPSGYTF
CDR3 DNA: TGCGCCAGCAGCTTACCCCCTAGTGGCTACACCTTC

D gene: TRBD2
J gene: TRBJ2-7
V gene: TRBV2
clone size: NA
CDR3 protein: CASSLGLAGNYEQYF
CDR3 DNA: TGTGCCAGCAGCCTGGGACTAGCGGGAAACTACGAGCAGTACTTC

D gene: NA
J gene: TRBJ2-1
V gene: TRBV27
clone size: NA
CDR3 protein: CASSLGRSNFYNEQFF
CDR3 DNA: TGTGCCAGCAGTTTAGGACGGTCGAACTTTTACAATGAGCAGTTCTTC

D gene: TRBD2
J gene: TRBJ2-3
V gene: TRBV3-1/TRBV3-2
clone size: NA
CDR3 protein: CASSQDLVGTSALLSTDTQYF
CDR3 DNA: TGTGCCAGCAGCCAAGATCTTGTGGGGACTAGCGCCCTATTAAGCACAGATACGCAGTATTTT

D gene: TRBD2
J gene: TRBJ2-1
V gene: TRBV9
clone size: NA
CDR3 protein: CASSISGGDNEQFF
CDR3 DNA: TGTGCCAGCAGTATCTCTGGGGGGGATAATGAGCAGTTCTTC

D gene: NA
J gene: TRBJ1-6
V gene: TRBV12-3/TRBV12-4
clone size: once
CDR3 protein: CANPQGESPLHF
CDR3 DNA: TGTGCCAACCCACAGGGCGAATCACCCCTCCACTTT

D gene: NA
J gene: TRBJ2-7
V gene: TRBV10-2
clone size: NA
CDR3 protein: CASSIAVTYEQYF
CDR3 DNA: TGCGCCAGCTCGATAGCGGTAACCTACGAGCAGTACTTC

D gene: TRBD1
J gene: TRBJ2-7
V gene: TRBV11-3
clone size: NA
CDR3 protein: CASRIGTGLADEQYF
CDR3 DNA: TGTGCCAGCAGGATTGGGACAGGGCTGGCGGACGAGCAGTACTTC

D gene: NA
J gene: TRBJ1-2
V gene: TRBV4-3
clone size: few
CDR3 protein: CASSQVQGYGYTF
CDR3 DNA: TGCGCCAGCAGCCAAGTCCAGGGGTATGGCTACACCTTC

D gene: NA
J gene: TRBJ1-5
V gene: TRBV6-5
clone size: NA
CDR3 protein: CASSSRSGGFNQPQHF
CDR3 DNA: TGTGCCAGCAGTTCCCGTTCCGGGGGATTCAATCAGCCCCAGCATTTT

D gene: TRBD2
J gene: TRBJ2-5
V gene: TRBV27
clone size: NA
CDR3 protein: CASSLSKAGGETQYF
CDR3 DNA: TGTGCCAGCAGTTTATCGAAGGCGGGAGGGGAGACCCAGTACTTC

D gene: NA
J gene: TRBJ1-2
V gene: TRBV29-1
clone size: NA
CDR3 protein: CSVEDPVTRYGYTF
CDR3 DNA: TGCAGCGTTGAAGACCCAGTGACCCGTTATGGCTACACCTTC

D gene: NA
J gene: TRBJ2-3
V gene: TRBV11-3
clone size: NA
CDR3 protein: CASSLGGRGCDTQYF
CDR3 DNA: TGTGCCAGCAGCTTAGGGGGTAGGGGTTGCGATACGCAGTATTTT

D gene: TRBD1
J gene: TRBJ1-1
V gene: TRBV28
clone size: NA
CDR3 protein: CASRTDRATEAFF
CDR3 DNA: TGTGCCAGCAGGACGGACAGGGCCACTGAAGCTTTCTTT

D gene: TRBD2
J gene: TRBJ2-3
V gene: TRBV3-1/TRBV3-2
clone size: NA
CDR3 protein: CASSPGTSGRFADTQYF
CDR3 DNA: TGTGCCAGCAGCCCCGGGACTAGCGGGAGGTTTGCAGATACGCAGTATTTT

D gene: TRBD1
J gene: TRBJ2-2
V gene: TRBV5-5
clone size: NA
CDR3 protein: CASSGIGTGGTGELFF
CDR3 DNA: TGTGCCAGCAGCGGAATTGGGACAGGGGGCACCGGGGAGCTGTTTTTT

D gene: NA
J gene: TRBJ1-2
V gene: TRBV11-2
clone size: NA
CDR3 protein: CASSPYGYTF
CDR3 DNA: TGTGCCAGCAGTCCCTATGGCTACACCTTC

D gene: NA
J gene: TRBJ2-1
V gene: TRBV5-6
clone size: NA
CDR3 protein: CASSLKARLSYNEQFF
CDR3 DNA: TGTGCCAGCAGCTTGAAGGCGAGACTCTCCTACAATGAGCAGTTCTTC

D gene: TRBD2
J gene: TRBJ2-1
V gene: TRBV5-4
clone size: NA
CDR3 protein: CASSLSLAGNNEQFF
CDR3 DNA: TGTGCCAGCAGCTTGTCCCTAGCGGGGAACAATGAGCAGTTCTTC

D gene: TRBD2
J gene: TRBJ2-3
V gene: TRBV20-1
clone size: NA
CDR3 protein: CSASRTSGSFADTQYF
CDR3 DNA: TGCAGTGCCAGTCGGACTAGCGGGAGTTTCGCAGATACGCAGTATTTT

D gene: NA
J gene: TRBJ2-7
V gene: TRBV6-5
clone size: NA
CDR3 protein: CASSQGVIYEQYF
CDR3 DNA: TGTGCCAGCAGCCAAGGGGTAATATACGAGCAGTACTTC

D gene: TRBD2
J gene: TRBJ2-7
V gene: TRBV7-2
clone size: NA
CDR3 protein: CASSLSLTSGALSSYEQYF
CDR3 DNA: TGTGCCAGCAGCTTATCCCTGACTAGCGGGGCCCTGAGCTCCTACGAGCAGTACTTC

D gene: NA
J gene: TRBJ2-1
V gene: TRBV11-3
clone size: NA
CDR3 protein: CASSFLAGSYNEQFF
CDR3 DNA: TGTGCCAGCAGCTTCTTGGCGGGCTCCTACAATGAGCAGTTCTTC

D gene: NA
J gene: TRBJ2-5
V gene: TRBV6-5
clone size: NA
CDR3 protein: CASSRDRSKETQYF
CDR3 DNA: TGTGCCAGCAGCCGAGACAGATCAAAAGAGACCCAGTACTTC

D gene: NA
J gene: TRBJ1-2
V gene: TRBV9
clone size: once
CDR3 protein: CASSIQGSLVPTTAYGYTF
CDR3 DNA: TGTGCCAGCAGCATCCAGGGTTCTTTAGTTCCGACGACCGCCTATGGCTACACCTTC

D gene: TRBD1
J gene: TRBJ2-2
V gene: TRBV11-2
clone size: NA
CDR3 protein: CASSLAKTGGATGELFF
CDR3 DNA: TGTGCCAGCAGCTTAGCCAAGACAGGGGGCGCCACCGGGGAGCTGTTTTTT

D gene: NA
J gene: TRBJ1-1
V gene: TRBV25-1
clone size: NA
CDR3 protein: CASSEYFIPGGGTEAFF
CDR3 DNA: TGTGCCAGCAGTGAATACTTTATCCCTGGGGGTGGTACTGAAGCTTTCTTT

D gene: TRBD2
J gene: TRBJ2-5
V gene: TRBV9
clone size: NA
CDR3 protein: CASSALGLAEETQYF
CDR3 DNA: TGTGCCAGCAGCGCCCTCGGACTAGCGGAGGAGACCCAGTACTTC